Shown below are 15 T cell receptor beta chains from a single sample sequenced in a study of cytomegalovirus exposure and HLA in healthy donors. The study ran its PCR with 60 Vbeta and 13 Jbeta primers. Generated by immunoSEQ multiplex PCR, the TCRdb table keeps only in-frame clones and is missing some. The table has around 110,000 clones, roughly 71% seen once. The sample consisted of PBMCs. Every receptor here comes from a male donor in good health and CMV-seropositive.

The chain recombines TRBV5-8 with TRBJ2-1; 8 bases map to TRBD2. The J segment lost 5 bases and the V segment lost 4 bases, leaving 14 bases of the junction unmatched. The CDR3 is made up of 17 amino acids. Germline V gene lookup returns CDR1 SGHTS and CDR2 YDEGEE. The CDR3 DNA sequence: TGTGCCAGCAGCCCCGGCGGTCGGGGGGGCGTCGACAATGAGCAGTTCTTC. It yields the protein CASSPGGRGGVDNEQFF.

The rearrangement links TRBV19 to TRBJ1-5, with 8 nucleotides matching TRBD1. The germline V gene has CDR1 LNHDA and CDR2 SQIVND (reference sequence). The length of the CDR3 is 14 residues. The V and J ends lost 5 bases and 6 bases, in that order; junction bases with no gene match: 6. CDR3 loop: CASSRQGYGQPQHF. The CDR3 bases are TGTGCCAGTAGTCGACAGGGGTACGGTCAGCCCCAGCATTTT.

The rearrangement uses TRBV5-1 and TRBJ1-6; D is perhaps TRBD1 (6 bases). Germline V gene data show CDR1 as SGHRS and CDR2 as YFSETQ. This CDR3 is built from 14 residues. Deletions cut 4 bases from V and 7 bases from J, with 12 bases between. In DNA, the CDR3 is TGCGCCAGCAGCCTGAGGACAGTCAATTCACCCCTCCACTTT. The encoded protein is CASSLRTVNSPLHF.

This chain connects TRBV4-1 to TRBJ1-5, with 9 bases aligning to TRBD1. Germline values: CDR1 MGHRA, CDR2 YSYEKL. Unmatched junction bases numbered 11, after V lost 3 bases and J lost 11 bases. The CDR3 extends over 15 amino acids. In DNA form, the CDR3 reads TGCGCCAGCAGCCAGGGGGACAGGGACCATTCGACCCAGCATTTT. Its protein is CASSQGDRDHSTQHF.

This chain uses TRBV21-1 with TRBJ2-5; the table's D call, TRBD2, has no DNA check behind it. TRBV21-1 is tagged as a pseudogene. The CDR3 has 16 residues. Here the CDR3 DNA reads TGTGCCAGCAGAGCGGTCGGTGGGGTTAACGGGGAGACCCAGTACTTC. As protein: CASRAVGGVNGETQYF.

The chain combines TRBV19 with TRBJ2-5; 10 positions match TRBD1. J lost 0 bases, V lost 3 bases, and 7 bases had no gene match. From germline, CDR1 is LNHDA and CDR2 SQIVND (reference sequence). This CDR3 contains 17 residues. In nucleotides, the CDR3 is TGTGCCAGTAGTATCTACCGGACAGGGGGTTACCAAGAGACCCAGTACTTC. This sequence encodes CASSIYRTGGYQETQYF.

The chain is built from TRBV7-3 and TRBJ1-1; D is perhaps TRBD1 (6 bases). The CDR3 totals 15 residues. CDR1 and CDR2 (germline): SGHTA, FQGTGA. V was cut by 2 bases and J by 6 bases, with 16 bases left in between. The CDR3 DNA reads TGTGCCAGCAGCTTATTGGCTTTTGGGGGCGCTGAAGCTTTCTTT. As protein: CASSLLAFGGAEAFF.

The genes are TRBV27 and TRBJ2-1; D may be TRBD1 (5 bases). CDR1 is MNHEY and CDR2 is SMNVEV in the germline V gene (reference sequence). V lost 10 bases and J lost 5, with 18 bases in between. CDR3 length: 14 amino acids. CDR3 sequence (DNA): TGTGCCACCCTAACAGGAAAGCCGAACAATGAGCAGTTCTTC. Encoded protein: CATLTGKPNNEQFF.

This clone has just a few counts. The genes are TRBV5-1 and TRBJ2-7, with D possibly matching TRBD1 (5 bases). Germline V gene data show CDR1 as SGHRS and CDR2 as YFSETQ. This CDR3 is built from 13 residues. V gave up 0 bases and J gave up 4 bases, with 8 bases separating them. CDR3 DNA sequence: TGCGCCAGCAGCTTGGGTCGGACATACGAGCAGTACTTC. Translating gives CASSLGRTYEQYF.

The genes are TRBV19 and TRBJ2-7, with D perhaps TRBD1 (5 bases). From germline, CDR1 is LNHDA and CDR2 SQIVND (reference sequence). Between the trimmed V and J ends, which lost 3 bases and 6 bases, there was a span of 12 bases. This CDR3 contains 13 residues. The CDR3 protein is CASSIGRVGEQYF. In DNA form, the CDR3 reads TGTGCCAGTAGTATTGGCAGGGTTGGCGAGCAGTACTTC.

This chain uses TRBV6-6 with TRBJ1-5; no clear D gene. CDR3 length: 12 residues. V was cut by 6 bases and J by 4 bases, with 7 bases left in between. Germline values: CDR1 MNHNY, CDR2 SVGAGI (reference sequence). CDR3 region: CASRSGNQPQHF. The CDR3 nucleotides read TGTGCCAGCAGGAGTGGTAATCAGCCCCAGCATTTT.

CDR3 amino acids: CAWSAPTSDFSTDTQYF. DNA of the CDR3: TGTGCCTGGAGCGCCCCGACTAGCGACTTTAGCACAGATACGCAGTATTTT. The J gene is TRBJ2-3, the V gene TRBV30, with 8 positions matching TRBD2. V trimming: 3 bases; J trimming: 0 bases; junction bases outside the gene matches: 11. This CDR3 region has 17 residues. Germline lookup yields CDR1 GTSNPN and CDR2 SVGIG (reference sequence).

This chain uses TRBV13 with TRBJ1-4; tentatively, D is TRBD1 (6 bases). This CDR3 region has 13 residues. Trimming stripped 5 bases from V and 11 bases from J, with 15 bases between. The germline V gene encodes CDR1 PRHDT and CDR2 FYEKMQ (reference sequence). For the CDR3, the DNA is TGTGCCAGCAGCCCTAATGCAGGGGAGAAACTGTTTTTT. Amino acid sequence: CASSPNAGEKLFF.

The V call is TRBV28, the J call TRBJ1-2; possible D gene TRBD1, 5 bases. This CDR3 is built from 17 residues. V lost 4 bases and J 1 base, leaving 19 bases between the germline ends. Germline V gene data show CDR1 as MDHEN and CDR2 as SYDVKM. CDR3 DNA: TGTGCCAGCAGTTCCCCTAGAGCCGACAGCTTTAACTATGGCTACACCTTC. Its translation is CASSSPRADSFNYGYTF.

The genes are TRBV4-3 and TRBJ1-2; 7 positions agree with TRBD1. Germline assignment: CDR1 LGHNA and CDR2 YSLEER. J was trimmed by 4 bases and V by 4 bases; bases with no gene match: 9. The CDR3 consists of 15 residues. The CDR3 is CASSPVGQGGYGYTF. Here the CDR3 DNA reads TGCGCCAGCAGCCCAGTCGGGCAGGGGGGCTATGGCTACACCTTC.